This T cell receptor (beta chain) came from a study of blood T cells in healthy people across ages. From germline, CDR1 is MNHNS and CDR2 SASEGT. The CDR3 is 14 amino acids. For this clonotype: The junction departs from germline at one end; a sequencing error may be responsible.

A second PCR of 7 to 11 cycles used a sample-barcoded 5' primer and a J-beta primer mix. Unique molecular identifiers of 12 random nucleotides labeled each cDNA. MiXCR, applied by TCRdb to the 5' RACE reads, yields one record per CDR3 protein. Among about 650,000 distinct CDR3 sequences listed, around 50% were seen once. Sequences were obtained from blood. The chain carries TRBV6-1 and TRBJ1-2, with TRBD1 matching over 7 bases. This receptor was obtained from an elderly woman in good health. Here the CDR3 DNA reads TGTACCAGCAGTGTGGTGGTCAGGGGGAACGGCTACACCTTC. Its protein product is CTSSVVVRGNGYTF.